A selection of T cell receptor beta chains follows, all from one sample in a study of shared clonotypes between healthy human individuals. Using immunoSEQ multiplex PCR, the repertoire was profiled, and TCRdb retains in-frame clones only, with some absent. The sample yields about 980,000 clones, approximately 80% seen once. Material for sequencing was memory CD4+ T cells sorted from blood. These TCRs come from a man younger than 30 in good health. Both conserved end residues are part of each CDR3.

v_gene | len | CDR3aa
TRBV9 | 14 | CASSASSVSDTQYF
TRBV29-1 | 16 | CSVTTGATATNEKLFF
TRBV6-5 | 13 | CASRRGDSSPLHF
TRBV7-8 | 16 | CASDPRGSPAGETQYF
TRBV2 | 11 | CASSEQTEQYF
TRBV9 | 13 | CASSLDLNTEAFF
TRBV5-1 | 14 | CASKGGSGTGELFF
TRBV9 | 15 | CASSAGLAGIAEQYF
TRBV7-2 | 14 | CASSSGYSTDTQYF
TRBV5-1 | 12 | CASRSGTGGYTF
TRBV6-6 | 12 | CASQDNTGELFF
TRBV10-2 | 15 | CASSNQGASNQPQHF
TRBV4-3 | 16 | CASSQDPDSPRGGYTF
TRBV7-2 | 16 | CASSLVPGGYQETQYF
TRBV10-1 | 8 | CAGAAQYF
TRBV19 | 16 | CASSIGRVAGVIEQFF
TRBV5-8 | 16 | CASSFISAGGRSPLHF
TRBV7-9 | 15 | CASSPGTGDFDTQYF
TRBV7-2 | 14 | CASSLNGAWTEAFF
TRBV28 | 15 | CASSFRGIPVYEQYF
TRBV29-1 | 12 | CSVPQGQIGYTF
TRBV5-1 | 15 | CASRVEVPETGELFF
TRBV5-4 | 15 | CATRGGTTNTGELFF
TRBV6-1 | 15 | CASSESGIRDYGYTF
TRBV5-8 | 15 | CASSLGAGAYNEQFF
TRBV7-9 | 13 | CASSLALGETQYF